This T cell receptor beta chain was captured in a study of blood T cell repertoires in COVID-19. Study overall: Acute-phase and convalescent COVID-19 samples originated in the United States, Italy and Spain. Sources were T cells, B-cell-depleted T cells, or PBMCs; the material itself was cDNA or gDNA.

Profiling relied on immunoSEQ multiplex PCR, and the TCRdb table lists in-frame clones only, not all of them. The sample holds some 150,000 clones, roughly 86% seen once. Germline lookup yields CDR1 SGHRS and CDR2 YFSETQ. The V gene lost 0 bases and the J gene lost 0 bases, with 10 bases spanning the gap. This CDR3 is 15 amino acids long. The sequenced material came from peripheral blood. The clonotype was recovered from a human donor in a cohort sampled during active COVID-19. The V call is TRBV5-1, the J call TRBJ2-7; tentatively, D is TRBD1 (6 bases). CDR3 sequence (DNA): TGCGCCAGCAGCTTGGGGGGGACATACTCCTACGAGCAGTACTTC. As protein: CASSLGGTYSYEQYF.